This T cell receptor beta chain was found in a study of beta chain features in type 1 diabetes (dated by TCRdb to 2017 to 2018). With regard to the full study: Patients and healthy donors did not differ in mean age, gender distribution, total cell number or subset yield. Across all samples, approximately 98,000,000 sorted cells were examined, and cell number per subset correlated strongly with RNA yield. The study compared TCRB repertoires of sorted circulating CD4+ T cell subsets between recently diagnosed type 1 diabetes patients and matched healthy donors. Naive and central memory subsets were obtained from all 30 or so donors, but regulatory and stem cell-like memory subsets were isolated from only 8 patients and about 8 healthy donors.

A single peripheral blood draw of around 100 mL on average was collected from each donor into heparinised tubes. Naive, central memory, regulatory and stem cell-like memory CD4+ T cells were sorted on a BD FACSAria II using a panel including CD45RO, CCR7, CD25, CD127, CD95 and CD27. Every sorted population had a purity above 98%. PBMCs were isolated immediately by Lymphoprep density gradient centrifugation and stained directly without culture. So that batch effects would be minimized, each experiment stained and sorted samples in pairs, pairing one healthy donor with one patient. The CDR3 holds 21 amino acids from the cysteine to the phenylalanine. The kept DNA is CDR3 alone, 63 bases in frame from the first base. Only a few counts were recorded for this clone. Its antigen remains unidentified. Base qualities were left out, and no much larger clone turns up one base away. The High Capacity cDNA Reverse Transcription Kit was used to reverse transcribe all of the isolated RNA, meaning that expressed TCRB transcripts were what got sequenced. Naive, central memory and regulatory T cell samples underwent deep immunoSEQ sequencing, averaging around 3.9 million total reads per sample. Sorted cells were lysed in RLT buffer, and RNA was extracted using DNase-treated RNeasy Micro or Mini kits according to cell number. To prevent cross-contamination, every cell subset was processed on its own, while patient and healthy donor samples were processed together. Using the immunoSEQ multiplex PCR, TCRB sequences were amplified from cDNA into 87-bp fragments spanning the CDR3 region. The amplicons were sequenced using the Illumina HiSeq platform. Under the source paper's analysis protocol: Synthetic template baselines were used to correct PCR bias computationally, reads within Hamming distance 2 were collapsed together, and singletons that could not be merged were discarded. Reads were aligned against IMGT so that V, D and J genes, CDR3 length and insertions or deletions at six rearrangement sites could be assigned. Within each subset, clonotype counts were normalized to sorted cell number, after which true diversity and Gini coefficients were computed with the tcR R package. The overlap coefficient, calculated on TCRB nucleotide sequences, was used to measure repertoire sharing. Out-of-frame TCRB sequences from naive cells were analyzed to stand in for the pre-selection repertoire. TCRdb obtained this table from immuneACCESS and retained in-frame rearrangements with V and J assigned. These tables miss some clones; where compared with another copy, unresolved V genes account for less than half of the shortfall, and the remainder is unexplained. Clone size and the V and J calls come from that table; the DNA yielded D and trimming. Across this sample there are some 900,000 clones, with 15% to 20% seen only once. Clones ranked in the top ten supply 0.023% of the sample.

General conclusions and limits of the study: PCR may preferentially amplify shorter templates, but because patient and control samples were amplified and corrected together, any resulting skew would affect both groups equally. Because cDNA was sequenced instead of genomic DNA, highly expressing activated cells could be over-represented, though the groups showed no difference in activation or CD3 levels. Only small numbers of individuals were included in the HLA sub-analyses, which left unresolved whether HLA type had any influence on TCRB rearrangement. In all four CD4+ subsets, TCRB CDR3 length was moderately but significantly shorter in type 1 diabetes patients. The naive, central memory and regulatory TCRB repertoires appeared to resemble one another more closely among patients than among healthy donors. At VDJ recombination sites, patients with type 1 diabetes made fewer insertions and deleted more nucleotides, a pattern implying thymic rearrangement abnormalities.

Sequencing input: naive CD4+ T cells from blood. Per the publication, the cell subset or site label means: true naive CD4+ T cells. This TCR came from a woman younger than 30 in good health. The sequence joins TRBV21-1 to TRBJ2-5; the DNA was not compared with TRBD1, the D call given in the table. TRBV21-1 is described as a pseudogene. The sequenced DNA: TGTGCCAGCAGCAAAGGGCTCCCCTTCGTTCCGGGACAGGGATGGGTAGAGACCCAGTACTTC. Protein translation: CASSKGLPFVPGQGWVETQYF.